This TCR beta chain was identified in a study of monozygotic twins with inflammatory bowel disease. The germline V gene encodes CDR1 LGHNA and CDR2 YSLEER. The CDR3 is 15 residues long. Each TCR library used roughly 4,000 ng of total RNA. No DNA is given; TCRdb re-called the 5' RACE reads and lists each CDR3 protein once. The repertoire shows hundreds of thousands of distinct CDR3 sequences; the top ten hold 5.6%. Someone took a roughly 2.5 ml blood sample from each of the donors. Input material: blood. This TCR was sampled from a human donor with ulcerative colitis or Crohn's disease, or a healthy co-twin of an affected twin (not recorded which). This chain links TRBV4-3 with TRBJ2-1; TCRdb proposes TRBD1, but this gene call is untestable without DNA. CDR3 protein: CASSPMTGNYNEQFF.